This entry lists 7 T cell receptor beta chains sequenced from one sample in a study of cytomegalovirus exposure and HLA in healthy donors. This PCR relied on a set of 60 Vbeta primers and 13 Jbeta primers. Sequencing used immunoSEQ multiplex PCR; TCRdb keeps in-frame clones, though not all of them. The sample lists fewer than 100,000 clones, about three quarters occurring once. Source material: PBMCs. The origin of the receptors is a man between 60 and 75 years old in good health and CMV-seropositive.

The chain's CDR3 is CASSPGGGTDTQYF. Written as DNA, the CDR3 is TGTGCCAGCTCACCAGGGGGCGGGACAGATACGCAGTATTTT. The genes are TRBV18 and TRBJ2-3, with TRBD1 as a possible D gene (6 bases). This CDR3 contains 14 residues. The V end lost 2 bases, the J end lost 3 bases, and 9 bases lay between the germline ends. The germline V gene encodes CDR1 KGHSH and CDR2 LQKENI.

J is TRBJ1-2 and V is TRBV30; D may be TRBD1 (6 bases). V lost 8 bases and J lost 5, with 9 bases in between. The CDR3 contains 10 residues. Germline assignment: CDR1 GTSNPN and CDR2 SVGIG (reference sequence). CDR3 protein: CALGQYGYTF. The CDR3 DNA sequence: TGTGCCCTTGGACAGTATGGCTACACCTTC.

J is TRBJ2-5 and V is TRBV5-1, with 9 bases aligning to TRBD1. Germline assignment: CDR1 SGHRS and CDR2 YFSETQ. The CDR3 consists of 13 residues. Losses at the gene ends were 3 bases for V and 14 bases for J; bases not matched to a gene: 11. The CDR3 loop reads CASSSLEPGQGYF. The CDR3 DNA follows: TGCGCCAGCAGCTCCCTGGAACCGGGACAGGGCTACTTC.

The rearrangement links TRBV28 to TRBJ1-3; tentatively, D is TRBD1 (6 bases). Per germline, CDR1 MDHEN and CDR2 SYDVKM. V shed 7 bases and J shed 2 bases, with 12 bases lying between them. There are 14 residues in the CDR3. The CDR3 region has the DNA TGTGCCAGCACCCCAGGGGTTGCTGGAAACACCATATATTTT. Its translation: CASTPGVAGNTIYF.

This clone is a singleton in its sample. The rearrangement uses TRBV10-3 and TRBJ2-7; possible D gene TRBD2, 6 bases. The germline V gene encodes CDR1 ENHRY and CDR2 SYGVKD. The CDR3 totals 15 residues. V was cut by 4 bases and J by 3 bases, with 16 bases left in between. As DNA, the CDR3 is TGTGCCATCAGTGCGGGGGACCAGGTGGGCTACGAGCAGTACTTC. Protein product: CAISAGDQVGYEQYF.

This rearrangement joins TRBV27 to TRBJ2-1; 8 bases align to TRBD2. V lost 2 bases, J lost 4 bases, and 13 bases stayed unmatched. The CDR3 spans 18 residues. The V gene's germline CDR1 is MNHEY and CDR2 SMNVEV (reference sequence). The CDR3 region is CASSLAGVGGDGYNEQFF. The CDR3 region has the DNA TGTGCCAGCAGTTTAGCAGGGGTCGGGGGGGACGGGTACAATGAGCAGTTCTTC.

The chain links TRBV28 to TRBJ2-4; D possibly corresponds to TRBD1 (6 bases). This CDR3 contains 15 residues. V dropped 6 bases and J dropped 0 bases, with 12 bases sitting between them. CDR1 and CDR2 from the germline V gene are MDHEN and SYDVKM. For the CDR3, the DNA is TGTGCCAGCAGGGGAACAGGGCTAGCCAAAAACATTCAGTACTTC. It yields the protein CASRGTGLAKNIQYF.